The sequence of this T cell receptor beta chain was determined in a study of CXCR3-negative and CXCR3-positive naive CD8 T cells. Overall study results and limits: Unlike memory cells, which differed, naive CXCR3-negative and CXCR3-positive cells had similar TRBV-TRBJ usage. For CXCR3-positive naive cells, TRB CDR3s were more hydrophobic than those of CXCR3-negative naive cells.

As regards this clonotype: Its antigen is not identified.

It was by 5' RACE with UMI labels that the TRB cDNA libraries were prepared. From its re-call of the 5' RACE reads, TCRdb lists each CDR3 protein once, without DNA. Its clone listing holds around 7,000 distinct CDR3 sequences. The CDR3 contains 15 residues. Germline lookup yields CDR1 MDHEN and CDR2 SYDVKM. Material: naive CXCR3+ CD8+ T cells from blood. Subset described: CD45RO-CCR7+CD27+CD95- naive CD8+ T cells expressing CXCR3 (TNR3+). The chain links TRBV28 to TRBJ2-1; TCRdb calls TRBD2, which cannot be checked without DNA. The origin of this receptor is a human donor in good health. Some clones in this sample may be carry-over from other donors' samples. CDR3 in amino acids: CASSLFALQGNEQFF.